Listed below are T cell receptor beta chains from one sample, sequenced in a study of CD8+ T cells in alopecia areata. Clones were read by immunoSEQ multiplex PCR, and TCRdb kept only the in-frame ones, dropping some. This sample carries about 180,000 clones, about 61% of them seen once, and the ten largest clones take 16%. Sequences were derived from CD4+ T cells sorted from blood, sampled between weeks 55 and 65, from a patient treated with tofacitinib. Receptors were obtained from a human donor with alopecia areata. CDR3s include the opening cysteine and the closing phenylalanine or tryptophan. The order of the fields is V gene, D gene, clone size, J gene, CDR3 DNA, CDR3 protein. A D gene is named only where the DNA matches it firmly. Only part of the rows carry a size: once, few, many, or a class if the clone is expanded.

v_call: TRBV6-1; d_call: TRBD1; clone_size: -; j_call: TRBJ2-7; cdr3_nt: TGTGCCAGCAGTGGGACAGGGAACTACGAGCAGTACTTC; cdr3_aa: CASSGTGNYEQYF
v_call: TRBV6-5; d_call: -; clone_size: -; j_call: TRBJ2-7; cdr3_nt: TGTGCCAGCAGTTACGGCAGTACCTACGAGCAGTACTTC; cdr3_aa: CASSYGSTYEQYF
v_call: TRBV7-9; d_call: -; clone_size: -; j_call: TRBJ2-7; cdr3_nt: TGTGCCAGCAGCTTAGAGGGTGTCTACGAGCAGTACTTC; cdr3_aa: CASSLEGVYEQYF
v_call: TRBV29-1; d_call: -; clone_size: -; j_call: TRBJ2-2; cdr3_nt: TGCAGCGTTGCTCGCAGGGGCCTCGGGGAGCTGTTTTTT; cdr3_aa: CSVARRGLGELFF
v_call: TRBV5-6; d_call: -; clone_size: -; j_call: TRBJ2-6; cdr3_nt: TGTGCCAGCAGCTTGGATCTAGCCTCTGGGGCCAACGTCCTGACTTTC; cdr3_aa: CASSLDLASGANVLTF
v_call: TRBV29-1; d_call: -; clone_size: few; j_call: TRBJ2-3; cdr3_nt: TGCAGCGTTGGCGGGGGCTTAAGCACAGATACGCAGTATTTT; cdr3_aa: CSVGGGLSTDTQYF
v_call: TRBV30; d_call: TRBD1; clone_size: -; j_call: TRBJ1-5; cdr3_nt: TGTGCCTGGAGTGTTACAGGGGGCCGACAGCCCCAGCATTTT; cdr3_aa: CAWSVTGGRQPQHF
v_call: TRBV14; d_call: TRBD1; clone_size: few; j_call: TRBJ2-3; cdr3_nt: TGTGCCAGCAGTACTTACCGGGACAGGGGGCTTTCTAGCACAGATACGCAGTATTTT; cdr3_aa: CASSTYRDRGLSSTDTQYF
v_call: TRBV5-6; d_call: -; clone_size: -; j_call: TRBJ1-1; cdr3_nt: TGTGCCAGCAGCCGTTCCATGATTAGGCTCTCGGACACTGAAGCTTTCTTT; cdr3_aa: CASSRSMIRLSDTEAFF
v_call: TRBV29-1; d_call: -; clone_size: -; j_call: TRBJ2-1; cdr3_nt: TGCAGCGTTGGAATGGGGCGCGTCAATGAGCAGTTCTTC; cdr3_aa: CSVGMGRVNEQFF
v_call: TRBV9; d_call: -; clone_size: -; j_call: TRBJ2-3; cdr3_nt: TGTGCCAGCAGCGTAGGATCAGGGATGGATACGCAGTATTTT; cdr3_aa: CASSVGSGMDTQYF
v_call: TRBV19; d_call: -; clone_size: -; j_call: TRBJ2-2; cdr3_nt: TGTGCCAGTAGTATTGCATACACCGGGGAGCTGTTTTTT; cdr3_aa: CASSIAYTGELFF
v_call: TRBV29-1; d_call: -; clone_size: few; j_call: TRBJ2-5; cdr3_nt: TGCAGCGTTTGGTGGGGTGAGACCCAGTACTTC; cdr3_aa: CSVWWGETQYF
v_call: TRBV28; d_call: -; clone_size: -; j_call: TRBJ2-5; cdr3_nt: TGTGCCAGCAGTCTGGGACTTGGGGGGACCCAGTACTTC; cdr3_aa: CASSLGLGGTQYF
v_call: TRBV6-1; d_call: -; clone_size: -; j_call: TRBJ1-2; cdr3_nt: TGTGCCAGCAGTGAAAACAACTATGGCTACACCTTC; cdr3_aa: CASSENNYGYTF
v_call: TRBV5-1; d_call: -; clone_size: few; j_call: TRBJ2-3; cdr3_nt: TGCGCCAGCAGCTTGCGGGATACGCAGTATTTT; cdr3_aa: CASSLRDTQYF
v_call: TRBV15; d_call: TRBD1; clone_size: -; j_call: TRBJ2-7; cdr3_nt: TGTGCCACCAGCAGCCCCTCGCCGACAGGGGTACGGTACTTC; cdr3_aa: CATSSPSPTGVRYF
v_call: TRBV2; d_call: -; clone_size: -; j_call: TRBJ1-2; cdr3_nt: TGTGCCAGCAGCGTTGACTTGAGGGGTGGCTACACCTTC; cdr3_aa: CASSVDLRGGYTF
v_call: TRBV11-3; d_call: -; clone_size: -; j_call: TRBJ1-2; cdr3_nt: TGTGCCAGCAGCCCCGGACCCGTTGATATGGATGGCTACACCTTC; cdr3_aa: CASSPGPVDMDGYTF
v_call: TRBV29-1; d_call: -; clone_size: -; j_call: TRBJ1-6; cdr3_nt: TGCAGCGCCAGAGAAGGGACGGGTAATTCACCCCTCCACTTT; cdr3_aa: CSAREGTGNSPLHF
v_call: TRBV19; d_call: TRBD2; clone_size: -; j_call: TRBJ2-7; cdr3_nt: TGTGCCAGTAGTAAACTCGCTAGCGGGGGAATCTACGAGCAGTACTTC; cdr3_aa: CASSKLASGGIYEQYF
v_call: TRBV27; d_call: -; clone_size: -; j_call: TRBJ1-6; cdr3_nt: TGTGCCAGCAGTTTCGTCGGTTCACCCCTCCACTTT; cdr3_aa: CASSFVGSPLHF
v_call: TRBV7-8; d_call: -; clone_size: once; j_call: TRBJ1-1; cdr3_nt: TGTGCCAGCAGCTTAGGTGGGTTGAACACTGAAGCTTTCTTT; cdr3_aa: CASSLGGLNTEAFF
v_call: TRBV7-9; d_call: -; clone_size: -; j_call: TRBJ2-7; cdr3_nt: TGTGCCAGCAGCTTAGATCCCCCTCCACACGAGCAGTACTTC; cdr3_aa: CASSLDPPPHEQYF
v_call: TRBV9; d_call: TRBD2; clone_size: medium-sized; j_call: TRBJ2-2; cdr3_nt: TGTGCCAGCAGCGGGTTGCTAGCGGGGCCTAACACCGGGGAGCTGTTTTTT; cdr3_aa: CASSGLLAGPNTGELFF
v_call: TRBV29-1; d_call: TRBD2; clone_size: -; j_call: TRBJ2-7; cdr3_nt: TGCAGCGTTGAAACTAACACCTTTGCGGGGGGTACCTACGAGCAGTACTTC; cdr3_aa: CSVETNTFAGGTYEQYF
v_call: TRBV4-1; d_call: -; clone_size: -; j_call: TRBJ1-2; cdr3_nt: TGCGCCAGCAGCCAAGATAACCCCTGGAGCTATGGCTACACCTTC; cdr3_aa: CASSQDNPWSYGYTF
v_call: TRBV30; d_call: -; clone_size: -; j_call: TRBJ1-6; cdr3_nt: TGTGCCTGGAGTGTACGCATGGGGAGCTCCTATAATTCACCCCTCCACTTT; cdr3_aa: CAWSVRMGSSYNSPLHF
v_call: TRBV30; d_call: -; clone_size: -; j_call: TRBJ1-3; cdr3_nt: TGTGCCTGGAGTGACTCTGGAAACACCATATATTTT; cdr3_aa: CAWSDSGNTIYF
v_call: TRBV2; d_call: TRBD1; clone_size: -; j_call: TRBJ2-2; cdr3_nt: TGTGCCAGCAGTACCGCGAGGGGACAGACCGGGGAGCTGTTTTTT; cdr3_aa: CASSTARGQTGELFF
v_call: TRBV25-1; d_call: -; clone_size: -; j_call: TRBJ1-5; cdr3_nt: TGTGCCAGCAGTGACGACAGCAATCAGCCCCAGCATTTT; cdr3_aa: CASSDDSNQPQHF
v_call: TRBV15; d_call: -; clone_size: few; j_call: TRBJ2-5; cdr3_nt: TGTGCCACCAGCAGAGATTACGGGAAGGAGACCCAGTACTTC; cdr3_aa: CATSRDYGKETQYF
v_call: TRBV5-6; d_call: -; clone_size: -; j_call: TRBJ1-1; cdr3_nt: TGTGCCAGCAGCAAAGACACTGAAGCTTTCTTT; cdr3_aa: CASSKDTEAFF
v_call: TRBV7-9; d_call: -; clone_size: once; j_call: TRBJ1-2; cdr3_nt: TGTGCCAGCAGCCCACAGGGCTGGGGCCACACCTTC; cdr3_aa: CASSPQGWGHTF
v_call: TRBV2; d_call: TRBD1; clone_size: -; j_call: TRBJ2-2; cdr3_nt: TGTGCCAGCACTGCTGACAGGGTGGGGTCCGGGGAGCTGTTTTTT; cdr3_aa: CASTADRVGSGELFF
v_call: TRBV19; d_call: -; clone_size: -; j_call: TRBJ1-1; cdr3_nt: TGTGCCAGTAGTTCCGGGGGTGCCGCTGAAGCTTTCTTT; cdr3_aa: CASSSGGAAEAFF
v_call: TRBV27; d_call: -; clone_size: -; j_call: TRBJ1-6; cdr3_nt: TGTGCCAGCAGTTTAGACCCTTACGGTAGTAGTTCACCCCTCCACTTT; cdr3_aa: CASSLDPYGSSSPLHF
v_call: TRBV30; d_call: -; clone_size: -; j_call: TRBJ2-3; cdr3_nt: TGTGCCTGGAGTAAGGGGGGCAGTGTAGATACGCAGTATTTT; cdr3_aa: CAWSKGGSVDTQYF
v_call: TRBV5-5; d_call: -; clone_size: -; j_call: TRBJ2-3; cdr3_nt: TGTGCCAGCAGCTGGGGACGGCAGGACACAGATACGCAGTATTTT; cdr3_aa: CASSWGRQDTDTQYF
v_call: TRBV30; d_call: TRBD1; clone_size: few; j_call: TRBJ1-2; cdr3_nt: TGTGCCAGGGACAGGGGCTATGGCTACACCTTC; cdr3_aa: CARDRGYGYTF
v_call: TRBV7-9; d_call: TRBD1; clone_size: -; j_call: TRBJ2-2; cdr3_nt: TGTGCCAGCAGACCTACGGACAGGGGGAACCCCGGGGAGCTGTTTTTT; cdr3_aa: CASRPTDRGNPGELFF
v_call: TRBV30; d_call: -; clone_size: -; j_call: TRBJ2-3; cdr3_nt: TGTGCCTGGAGCCCAACCAGGGTGGTTTCTATGCAGTATTTT; cdr3_aa: CAWSPTRVVSMQYF
v_call: TRBV5-6; d_call: -; clone_size: -; j_call: TRBJ2-1; cdr3_nt: TGTGCCAGCAGCATAGGGTATGAGCAGTTCTTC; cdr3_aa: CASSIGYEQFF
v_call: TRBV2; d_call: -; clone_size: -; j_call: TRBJ2-2; cdr3_nt: TGTGCCAGCAACCTCGGGGGCAACACCGGGGAGCTGTTTTTT; cdr3_aa: CASNLGGNTGELFF
v_call: TRBV12-5; d_call: -; clone_size: few; j_call: TRBJ2-7; cdr3_nt: TGTGCTAGTGGCCTCCCCGAGACCGAGCAGTACTTC; cdr3_aa: CASGLPETEQYF
v_call: TRBV5-1; d_call: TRBD1; clone_size: -; j_call: TRBJ2-7; cdr3_nt: TGCGCCAGCAGCTTGTCGGGACAGGGGGCGGGCGAGCAGTACTTC; cdr3_aa: CASSLSGQGAGEQYF
v_call: TRBV2; d_call: TRBD1; clone_size: -; j_call: TRBJ2-5; cdr3_nt: TGTGCCAGCATCTCAACGGGACAGCAAGAGACCCAGTACTTC; cdr3_aa: CASISTGQQETQYF
v_call: TRBV15; d_call: -; clone_size: -; j_call: TRBJ2-3; cdr3_nt: TGTGCCACCAGCAGCGCCCTCCTAGCAGATACGCAGTATTTT; cdr3_aa: CATSSALLADTQYF
v_call: TRBV6-5; d_call: -; clone_size: few; j_call: TRBJ2-7; cdr3_nt: TGTGCCAGCAGTGGGTATGGACCGAGGGCCGAGCAGTACTTC; cdr3_aa: CASSGYGPRAEQYF
v_call: TRBV18; d_call: TRBD1; clone_size: -; j_call: TRBJ2-4; cdr3_nt: TGTGCCAGCTCACCGTGGACAGGGCCAGAAAACATTCAGTACTTC; cdr3_aa: CASSPWTGPENIQYF
v_call: TRBV28; d_call: -; clone_size: -; j_call: TRBJ2-5; cdr3_nt: TGTGCCAGCAGTTTATCGGCAGGGAGGTCGAGGACCCAGTACTTC; cdr3_aa: CASSLSAGRSRTQYF
v_call: TRBV23-1; d_call: -; clone_size: few; j_call: TRBJ2-7; cdr3_nt: TGCGCCAGCAGTCAATCGCCCGGGGAGCAAGAATCCTACGAGCAGTACTTC; cdr3_aa: CASSQSPGEQESYEQYF
v_call: TRBV9; d_call: -; clone_size: -; j_call: TRBJ1-1; cdr3_nt: TGTGCCAGCAGCACAGGCTTGAACACTGAAGCTTTCTTT; cdr3_aa: CASSTGLNTEAFF